The 20 T cell receptor beta chains below were found in one sample sequenced in a study of blood T cell repertoires in COVID-19. Measured with immunoSEQ multiplex PCR; TCRdb has only the in-frame clones, and not every one. The data hold fewer than 65,000 clones, with around 80% observed a single time. What was sequenced was peripheral blood. The receptors here all came from a human donor in a cohort sampled during active COVID-19.

This chain links TRBV5-5 with TRBJ1-4; 8 positions match TRBD1. The junction had 7 bases not matched to a gene; V was cut back by 4 bases and J by 5 bases. In germline, CDR1 is SGHKS, CDR2 YYEKEE (reference sequence). The CDR3 runs to 15 residues. The CDR3 region is CASSQITGGNEKLFF. The CDR3, as DNA: TGTGCCAGCAGCCAAATTACAGGGGGAAATGAAAAACTGTTTTTT.

The chain has TRBV7-9 and TRBJ2-3, with 9 bases matching TRBD2. The CDR3 length is 18 residues. Trimming cost V 2 bases and J 2 bases; bases outside gene matches: 11. Germline V gene data show CDR1 as SEHNR and CDR2 as FQNEAQ (reference sequence). CDR3 DNA: TGTGCCAGCAGCTTAAGGGAAGCGGCGGGGGGGGCCACAGATACGCAGTATTTT. This gives the protein CASSLREAAGGATDTQYF.

The chain couples TRBV21-1 to TRBJ1-2; TRBD1, the table's D call, lacks a check against the DNA. TRBV21-1 is listed as a pseudogene. The CDR3 has 14 amino acids. CDR3 DNA: TGTGCCAGCAGCAACCGGACAGGGGGCAAAGGCTACACCTTC. It codes for CASSNRTGGKGYTF.

This sequence joins TRBV12-3 or TRBV12-4 and TRBJ2-3; D perhaps matches TRBD1 (6 bases). The CDR3 has 13 amino acids. V dropped 6 bases and J dropped 4 bases, with 11 bases sitting between them. CDR3 nucleotide sequence: TGTGCCAGCAGCAGACAGGTTTCAGATACGCAGTATTTT. Translating it yields CASSRQVSDTQYF.

The chain recombines TRBV4-1 with TRBJ2-1; 9 nucleotides align to TRBD2. Looked up from germline, CDR1 is MGHRA and CDR2 is YSYEKL. V was clipped by 0 bases and J by 7 bases; unmatched bases: 7. CDR3 length equals 16 residues. The CDR3 region is CASSQEWREGSNEQFF. The CDR3 nucleotides read TGCGCCAGCAGCCAAGAGTGGCGGGAGGGCTCGAATGAGCAGTTCTTC.

This chain uses TRBV27 with TRBJ1-4; possibly TRBD1 for D (6 bases). This CDR3 region has 15 residues. Looked up from germline, CDR1 is MNHEY and CDR2 is SMNVEV (reference sequence). V was cut by 6 bases and J by 5 bases, with 16 bases left in between. The CDR3: CASRPTLDRNEKLFF. For the CDR3, the DNA is TGTGCCAGCAGGCCCACTCTGGACAGAAATGAAAAACTGTTTTTT.

This clone was detected only a few times. This chain joins TRBV5-4 and TRBJ2-7; 9 positions agree with TRBD1. This CDR3 comprises 14 residues. Germline V gene lookup returns CDR1 SGHNT and CDR2 YYREEE (reference sequence). V was clipped by 3 bases and J by 4 bases; unmatched bases: 5. The CDR3 loop reads CASSSGQGLYEQYF. The CDR3 DNA reads TGTGCCAGCAGCTCGGGACAGGGCCTTTACGAGCAGTACTTC.

The chain links TRBV29-1 to TRBJ2-7, with D possibly being TRBD2 (5 bases). CDR3 length: 12 residues. Germline CDR1 reads SQVTM; CDR2 reads ANQGSEA. Trimming left V 2 bases short and J 5 bases short, with 10 bases between. As DNA, the CDR3 is TGCAGCGTTGAACGGGATCCTCACGAGCAGTACTTC. This translates into CSVERDPHEQYF.

On this clone: An end of the junction differs from the germline gene, which may be a read error. CDR3 bases: TGTGCCAGCAGTGACTCCGGGACAGGGAAGCGGGGCTACACCTTC. It translates to CASSDSGTGKRGYTF. V is TRBV6-5 and J is TRBJ1-2, with 9 bases identical to TRBD1. Germline lookup yields CDR1 MNHEY and CDR2 SVGAGI. There are 15 residues in the CDR3.

The chain couples TRBV9 to TRBJ2-7; D ambiguous. Trimming cost V 4 bases and J 3 bases, with 17 bases left between them. The length of the CDR3 is 15 residues. Germline CDR1 is SGDLS and CDR2 is YYNGEE. The CDR3 is CASSLFDGLLYEQYF. DNA for the CDR3: TGTGCCAGCAGCCTTTTTGATGGGCTCCTCTACGAGCAGTACTTC.

The gene calls are TRBV19 and TRBJ1-1, with D uncertain. Germline CDR1 is LNHDA and CDR2 is SQIVND (reference sequence). Trimming took 3 bases from V and 6 from J, leaving 11 bases between them. The CDR3 length is 13 residues. CDR3: CASSIPPQAEAFF. CDR3 coding DNA: TGTGCCAGTAGTATCCCTCCGCAGGCTGAAGCTTTCTTT.

V usage is TRBV11-3 and J usage is TRBJ1-5; TRBD1 might be the D (5 bases). V was trimmed by 5 bases and J by 3 bases, leaving 11 bases between them. This CDR3 is 14 amino acids long. In germline, CDR1 is SGHNT, CDR2 YENEEA. As DNA, the CDR3 is TGTGCCAGCAGCCCAGGGTTGTTCAATCAGCCCCAGCATTTT. This encodes CASSPGLFNQPQHF. Full variable domain (missing parts from reference TRBV11-3 and TRBJ1-5): EAGVVQSPRYKIIEKKQPVAFWCNPISGHNTLYWYLQNLGQGPELLIRYENEEAVDDSQLPKDRFSAERLKGVDSTLKIQPAELGDSAVYLCASSPGLFNQPQHFGDGTRLSIL.

This chain joins TRBV5-1 and TRBJ2-7; the D gene is possibly TRBD1 (6 bases). This CDR3 contains 14 residues. The germline V gene encodes CDR1 SGHRS and CDR2 YFSETQ. V lost 0 bases to trimming and J lost 3 bases, with 10 bases between them. CDR3 sequence reads: CASSLGTAIYEQYF. For the CDR3, the DNA is TGCGCCAGCAGCTTGGGGACAGCTATCTACGAGCAGTACTTC.

The chain couples TRBV19 to TRBJ1-2, with a possible D match to TRBD1 (6 bases). The CDR3 totals 13 residues. Germline CDR1 reads LNHDA; CDR2 reads SQIVND (reference sequence). Trimming took off 6 bases at V and 8 bases at J, with 16 bases between the two ends. CDR3 region: CASSGVRTAGYTF. The DNA of the CDR3 is TGTGCCAGTAGCGGTGTCAGGACAGCGGGCTACACCTTC.

The table lists this clone with a few counts. This chain uses TRBV15 with TRBJ2-2; the D is unclear. The V end lost 5 bases, the J end lost 6 bases, and 13 bases lay between the germline ends. The CDR3 has 14 amino acids. The V gene's germline CDR1 is LNHNV and CDR2 YYDKDF (reference sequence). The CDR3 reads CATSPLKGAGELFF. In DNA form, the CDR3 reads TGTGCCACCAGCCCCCTTAAAGGAGCCGGGGAGCTGTTTTTT.

This clone was counted between two and nine times. V gene TRBV7-9 combines with J gene TRBJ1-2; D remains ambiguous. The CDR3 is made up of 14 amino acids. The germline V and J ends were trimmed by 1 base and 4 bases, with 10 bases remaining between them. CDR1 SEHNR and CDR2 FQNEAQ come from the germline V gene (reference sequence). CDR3 residues: CASSLEWESYGYTF. DNA of the CDR3: TGTGCCAGCAGCTTAGAATGGGAGAGCTATGGCTACACCTTC.

The CDR3 sequence: CASMWARQSDYEQYF. The CDR3 region has the DNA TGTGCCAGCATGTGGGCGAGACAGTCCGATTACGAGCAGTACTTC. V and J are TRBV6-5 and TRBJ2-7; TRBD1 is a possible D gene (5 bases). The CDR3 is 15 amino acids. The germline CDR1 and CDR2 sequences are MNHEY and SVGAGI. The V and J ends lost 7 bases and 4 bases respectively, with 20 bases between them.

The sample holds a few counts of this clone. The V call is TRBV4-2, the J call TRBJ2-7, with 7 bases lining up with TRBD1. The CDR3 contains 15 residues. After removal of 0 bases from V and 0 bases from J, the junction contained 2 bases not matched to a gene. Germline CDR1 and CDR2: LGHNA and YNFKEQ. The CDR3 nucleotides read TGTGCCAGCAGCCAAGATGGGGACAGCTCCTACGAGCAGTACTTC. Translating gives CASSQDGDSSYEQYF.

This chain connects TRBV10-3 to TRBJ1-5, with a tentative D call TRBD1 (5 bases). Germline lookup yields CDR1 ENHRY and CDR2 SYGVKD. This CDR3 is built from 12 residues. The germline V and J ends were trimmed by 5 bases and 4 bases, with 6 bases remaining between them. DNA of the CDR3: TGTGCCATCAGTCCAGGGAATCAGCCCCAGCATTTT. Protein: CAISPGNQPQHF.

V and J are TRBV7-9 and TRBJ2-2; weak D call: TRBD1 (6 bases). CDR3 length equals 15 residues. Between the trimmed V and J ends, which lost 2 bases and 3 bases, there was a span of 10 bases. The germline gives CDR1 SEHNR, CDR2 FQNEAQ (reference sequence). The CDR3 loop is CASSLIEGDTGELFF. The CDR3 DNA is TGTGCCAGCAGCTTAATAGAGGGGGACACCGGGGAGCTGTTTTTT.